The sequence of this T cell receptor beta chain was determined in a study of T-cell memory formation after mild COVID-19. Study as a whole: Clustering of TCRs was largely donor specific. Overall study findings and caveats: Certain responding clones were present in pre-infection memory, suggesting participation of cross-reactive memory. Those CD4+ clones that contracted were mainly in CM and EM (CD8+ ones in EMRA).

In TCRdb, the 5' RACE reads were re-called with MiXCR into one record per CDR3 protein. The profile shows fewer than 650,000 distinct CDR3 sequences, 17% of them singletons. In its sample, this clonotype was seen a few times. Its cognate antigen is unknown. This sequence originates from an adult woman who had mild COVID-19 (a few samples of this study predate the infection). Cell type and time point are not known. The sample comprised PBMCs or a T cell subset sorted from them (not recorded which).

The CDR3 DNA reads TGTGCCAGCAGCCAAGTGCAGGGGCAGCCCCAGCATTTT. Translation gives CASSQVQGQPQHF. This chain joins TRBV4-2 and TRBJ1-5; a possible D gene is TRBD1 (6 bases). This CDR3 region has 13 residues. Germline V gene data show CDR1 as LGHNA and CDR2 as YNFKEQ. V lost 1 base and J 7 bases, leaving 8 bases between the germline ends.